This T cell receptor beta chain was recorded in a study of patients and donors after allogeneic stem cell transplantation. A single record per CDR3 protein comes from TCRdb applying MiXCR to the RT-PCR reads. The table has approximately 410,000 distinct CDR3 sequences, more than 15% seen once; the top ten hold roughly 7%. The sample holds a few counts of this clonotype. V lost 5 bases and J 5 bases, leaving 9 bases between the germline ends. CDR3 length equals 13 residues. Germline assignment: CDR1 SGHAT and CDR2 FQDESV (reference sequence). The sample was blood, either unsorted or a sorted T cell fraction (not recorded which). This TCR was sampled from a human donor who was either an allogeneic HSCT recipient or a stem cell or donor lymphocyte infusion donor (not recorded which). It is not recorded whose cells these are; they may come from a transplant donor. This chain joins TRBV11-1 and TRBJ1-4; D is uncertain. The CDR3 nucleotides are TGTGCCAGCAGCACGGACGGGAATGAAAAACTGTTTTTT. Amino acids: CASSTDGNEKLFF.